This T cell receptor beta chain was recorded in a study of blood T cell repertoires in COVID-19. CDR1 is SGHRS, CDR2 YFSETQ, per germline. This CDR3 comprises 15 residues. With 4 bases clipped from V and 5 bases from J, the junction kept 6 bases outside the gene matches. Clones were sequenced by immunoSEQ multiplex PCR, and TCRdb holds only the in-frame ones, with some missing. The sample has roughly 200,000 clones; 85% to 90% are singletons. The sequence was collected from a man in his sixties with acute or convalescent COVID-19. The chain combines TRBV5-1 with TRBJ1-1; 12 bases map to TRBD1. The sequenced sample consisted of peripheral blood. Written as DNA, the CDR3 is TGCGCCAGCAGCAGACCGGGACAGGGGGCGACTGAAGCTTTCTTT. Translation: CASSRPGQGATEAFF.